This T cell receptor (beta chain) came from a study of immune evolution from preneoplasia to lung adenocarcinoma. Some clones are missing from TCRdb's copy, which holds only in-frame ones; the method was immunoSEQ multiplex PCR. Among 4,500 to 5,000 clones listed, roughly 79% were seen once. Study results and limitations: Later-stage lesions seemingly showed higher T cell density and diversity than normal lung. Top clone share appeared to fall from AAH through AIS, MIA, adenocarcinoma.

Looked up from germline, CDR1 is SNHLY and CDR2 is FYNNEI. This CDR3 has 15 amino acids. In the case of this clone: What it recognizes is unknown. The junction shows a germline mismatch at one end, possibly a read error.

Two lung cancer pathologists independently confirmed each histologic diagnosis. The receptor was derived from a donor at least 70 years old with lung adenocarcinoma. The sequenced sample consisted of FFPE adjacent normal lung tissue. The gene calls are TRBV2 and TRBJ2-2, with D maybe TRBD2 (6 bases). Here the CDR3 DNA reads TGTGCCAGCAGTGAGGTTAGCGAGATCACCGGGGGGCTGTTTTTT. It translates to CASSEVSEITGGLFF.